This note documents a single TCR beta chain sequence. Its antigen is not yet known. There are no base qualities to consult, and no much larger clone falls within one base. A FACSAria II was used to sort memory CD4+ T cells, defined as single viable CD3+CD4+CD8-CD45RO+ cells. CMV serostatus was determined using a Roche Elecsys assay that detects serum IgG against CMV pp150, pp28, p38 and p52. Once the samples were thawed, total CD4+ T cells were enriched through positive selection using CD4 magnetic microbeads. The samples came from a different study that was designed specifically to examine the CD4+ T cell memory repertoire. Peripheral blood mononuclear cells were isolated and cryopreserved following standard operating procedures; serum was stored at -80 °C. The staining relied on CD3-PerCP (BW264/56), CD4-APC (RPA-T4), CD45RO-PE (UCHT1) and CD8-Pacific Orange (3B5) antibodies, and Sytox blue was used to exclude non-viable cells.

These data belong to a study of memory CD4+ T cells and cytomegalovirus serostatus (dated by TCRdb to the late 2010s). About the investigation overall: The cohort comprised around 35 healthy Belgian adults, 9 CMV seropositive and 24 CMV seronegative. CD4+ memory TCRbeta repertoires of a Belgian cohort with known cytomegalovirus serostatus were sequenced in order to replicate a published TCR-based CMV serostatus classifier. What the research found in general, with its limitations: The results were read as suggesting that the CMV-associated TCR signature is, for the most part, present in the CD4+ memory repertoire. Only CD4+CD45RO+ memory cells were sequenced, in contrast to the original study, which included naive and memory CD4+ and CD8+ populations. CMV serostatus prediction reached a median bootstrapped AUC of 0.95 with the original framework and 0.75 to 0.92 with a US-trained random forest. A median bootstrapped AUC of approximately 0.95 with a 95% CI of 0.76-1.00 was achieved on the Belgian cohort by the original-framework classifier. Among the 150 to 200 previously reported CMV-associated TCRbeta sequences, approximately 70 showed up in the CD4+ memory repertoires, with each one found in between one and five individuals.

Genomic DNA was extracted from sorted cells with the Quick-DNA Microprep Kit. Amplification of TCRbeta DNA was done with the immunoSEQ hsTCRbeta kit, following the protocol from the manufacturer. An Illumina MiSeq instrument was used to sequence the TCRbeta libraries. In the paper's pipeline: After out-of-frame sequences were removed, millions of distinct TCRbeta sequences remained, averaging approximately 72,000 per individual. Each individual was scored by the count of fewer than 200 previously reported CMV-associated TCRbeta sequences and the total productive distinct TCRbeta count. A beta-binomial model was reimplemented in Python, and random forests from scikit-learn, run with default parameters, were trained on data from the US cohort. Classifier performance on the Belgian cohort was summarized as median AUC with percentile confidence intervals over 10,000 bootstrap iterations. This immuneACCESS table, as held by TCRdb, lists in-frame sequences with V and J called but not all clones. Of the missing ones, under half trace to an unresolved V gene in checked studies; the others have no known cause. V and J calls and clone size follow that table, whereas D and trimming were derived from the DNA. This sample holds approximately 60,000 clones; 70% to 85% were observed only once. 2.6% of the sample is held by the ten biggest clonotypes.

V is clipped by 4 bases and J by 4 bases, and the sequence between their germline boundaries is 10 bases long. CDR1 SNHLY and CDR2 FYNNEI are derived from the germline V gene. Reading from cysteine to phenylalanine, the CDR3 counts 13 amino acids. Only CDR3 DNA remains: 39 bases, in frame from the first base. Input material: memory CD4+ T cells from blood. The TCR comes from an adult in good health and CMV-seropositive. The chain is made from TRBV2 and TRBJ2-5; no D gene call is confident. The DNA sequence follows: TGTGCCAGCAGTGTGACTTCAGTAGAGACCCAGTACTTC. Its protein is CASSVTSVETQYF.